The source of this T cell receptor beta chain is a study of Ad26.COV2.S vaccination and SARS-CoV-2 variants. As for the study in general: The donor was enrolled in the Ad26.COV2.S arm of the COV1001 trial.

V lost 6 bases to trimming and J lost 7 bases, with 21 bases between them. CDR3 length: 15 amino acids. CDR1 is SGHTA and CDR2 is FQGNSA in the germline V gene. Treatment here: 15 to 20 received Ad26.COV2.S at low or high dose, single or two shots; several received placebo; per-sample allocation not given. Samples analyzed were those drawn on day 63 after the first vaccine or placebo injection. The assay was immunoSEQ multiplex PCR, and TCRdb's table has in-frame clones only and misses some. This sample yields about 680,000 clones, of which 70% to 90% are seen a single time; approximately 1.5% belongs to the top ten.

The sequence was collected from a person between 18 and 65 years old who received the Ad26.COV2.S COVID-19 vaccine or a placebo. The sample here was peripheral blood, taken in a trial of Ad26.COV2.S vaccine versus placebo. This chain connects TRBV7-2 to TRBJ2-5, with a possible D match to TRBD1 (7 bases). The CDR3 loop is CASSSPQGGLGTQYF. CDR3 nucleotides: TGTGCCAGCAGTTCCCCTCAGGGGGGATTAGGGACCCAGTACTTC. Supplemented by reference TRBV7-2 and TRBJ2-5, the full variable domain reads GAGVSQSPSNKVTEKGKDVELRCDPISGHTALYWYRQSLGQGLEFLIYFQGNSAPDKSGLPSDRFSAERTGGSVSTLTIQRTQQEDSAVYLCASSSPQGGLGTQYFGPGTRLLVL.